This T cell receptor (beta chain) was sequenced in a study of type 1 regulatory T cells. Study as a whole: T-allo10 is a Tr1-enriched, alloantigen-specific CD4 T cell product made in vitro. Study outcomes and limitations: Tr1 cells had a more restricted TCR repertoire than non-Tr1 cells.

Via MiXCR, TCRdb re-called the reads, giving one row per CDR3 protein. The data contain about 69,000 distinct CDR3 sequences, 20% to 25% of them singletons. Germline loops: CDR1 SGHTS, CDR2 YDEGEE. V lost 4 bases and J 4 bases, leaving 9 bases between the germline ends. The length of the CDR3 is 13 residues. This clonotype was picked up a small number of times. The antigen is not known. The rearrangement links TRBV5-8 to TRBJ1-5; possible D gene TRBD1, 5 bases. This clonotype originated in a human donor in good health. Sequenced: cultured type 1 regulatory T (Tr1) cells, either the whole culture or a sorted fraction (not recorded which). The CDR3: CASSPDRNQPQHF. CDR3 DNA sequence: TGTGCCAGCAGCCCAGACAGAAATCAGCCCCAGCATTTT.